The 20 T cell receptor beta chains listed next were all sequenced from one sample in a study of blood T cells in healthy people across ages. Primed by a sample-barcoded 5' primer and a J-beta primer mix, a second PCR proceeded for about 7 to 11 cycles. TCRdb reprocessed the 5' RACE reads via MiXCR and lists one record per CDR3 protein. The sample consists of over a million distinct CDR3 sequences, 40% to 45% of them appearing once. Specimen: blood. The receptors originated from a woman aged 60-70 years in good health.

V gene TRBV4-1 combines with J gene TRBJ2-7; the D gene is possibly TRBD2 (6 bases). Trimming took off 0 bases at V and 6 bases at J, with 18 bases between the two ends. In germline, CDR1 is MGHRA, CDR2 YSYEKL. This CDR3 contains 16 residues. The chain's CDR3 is CASSQDRAGLSGEQYF. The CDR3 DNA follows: TGCGCCAGCAGCCAAGATAGGGCGGGGCTTTCGGGCGAGCAGTACTTC.

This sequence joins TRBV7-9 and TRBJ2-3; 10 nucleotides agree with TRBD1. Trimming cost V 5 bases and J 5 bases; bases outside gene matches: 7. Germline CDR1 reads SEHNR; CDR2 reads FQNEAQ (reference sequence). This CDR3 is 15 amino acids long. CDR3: CASSTGQGEGDTQYF. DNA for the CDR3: TGTGCCAGCAGCACTGGACAGGGGGAAGGAGATACGCAGTATTTT.

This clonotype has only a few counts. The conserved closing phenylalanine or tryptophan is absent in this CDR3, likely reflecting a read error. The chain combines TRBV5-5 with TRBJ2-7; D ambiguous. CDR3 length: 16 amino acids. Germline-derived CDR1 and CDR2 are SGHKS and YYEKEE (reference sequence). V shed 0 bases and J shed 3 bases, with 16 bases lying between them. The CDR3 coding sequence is TGTGCCAGCAGCTTGGGAGGAGATACCGCCTTCTACGAGCAGTACATT. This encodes CASSLGGDTAFYEQYI.

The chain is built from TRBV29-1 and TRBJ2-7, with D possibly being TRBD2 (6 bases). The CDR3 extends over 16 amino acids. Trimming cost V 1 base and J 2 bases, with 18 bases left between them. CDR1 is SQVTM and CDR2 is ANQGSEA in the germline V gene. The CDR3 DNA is TGCAGCGTTGAAGGACTAGTGGGAGGTCAAGCCTACGAGCAGTACTTC. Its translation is CSVEGLVGGQAYEQYF.

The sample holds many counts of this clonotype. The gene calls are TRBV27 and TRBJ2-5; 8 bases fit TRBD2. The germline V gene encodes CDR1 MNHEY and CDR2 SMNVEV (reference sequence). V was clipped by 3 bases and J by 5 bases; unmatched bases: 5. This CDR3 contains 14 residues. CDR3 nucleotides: TGTGCCAGCAGTTTGGTCGGGAGGGAGGAGACCCAGTACTTC. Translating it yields CASSLVGREETQYF.

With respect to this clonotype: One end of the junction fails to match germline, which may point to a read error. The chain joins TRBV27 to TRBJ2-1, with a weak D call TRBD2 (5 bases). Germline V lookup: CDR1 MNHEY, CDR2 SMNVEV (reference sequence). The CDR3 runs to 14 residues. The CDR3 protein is CASGGYSTYSEQFF. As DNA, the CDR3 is TGTGCCAGCGGCGGGTACAGTACCTACAGTGAGCAGTTCTTC.

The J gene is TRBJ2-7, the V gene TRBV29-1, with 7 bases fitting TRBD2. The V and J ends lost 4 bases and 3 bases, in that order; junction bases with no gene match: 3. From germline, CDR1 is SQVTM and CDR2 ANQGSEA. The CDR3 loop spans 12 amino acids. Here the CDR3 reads CSVAGGIYEQYF. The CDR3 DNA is TGCAGCGTTGCGGGGGGTATCTACGAGCAGTACTTC.

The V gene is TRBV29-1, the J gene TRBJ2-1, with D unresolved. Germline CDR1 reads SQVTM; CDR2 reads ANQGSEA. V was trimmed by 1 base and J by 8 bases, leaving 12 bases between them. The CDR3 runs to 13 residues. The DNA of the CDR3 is TGCAGCGTTGAAGGGACCCCGGTGGATGAGCAGTTCTTC. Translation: CSVEGTPVDEQFF.

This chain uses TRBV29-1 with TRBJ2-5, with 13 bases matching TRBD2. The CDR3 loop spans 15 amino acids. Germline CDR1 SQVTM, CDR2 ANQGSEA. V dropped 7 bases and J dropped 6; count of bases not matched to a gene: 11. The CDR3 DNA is TGCAGCGCCTTCTCCGGACTAGCGGGAGCAAAGACCCAGTACTTC. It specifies CSAFSGLAGAKTQYF.

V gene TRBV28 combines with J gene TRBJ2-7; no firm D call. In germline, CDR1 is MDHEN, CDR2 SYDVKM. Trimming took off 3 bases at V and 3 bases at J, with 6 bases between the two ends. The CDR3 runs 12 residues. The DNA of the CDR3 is TGTGCCAGCAGTTTTGAAAACTACGAGCAGTACTTC. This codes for CASSFENYEQYF.

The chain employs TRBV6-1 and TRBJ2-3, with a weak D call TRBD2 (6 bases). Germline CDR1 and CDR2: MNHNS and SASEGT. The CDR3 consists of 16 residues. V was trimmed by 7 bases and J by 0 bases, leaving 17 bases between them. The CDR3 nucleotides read TGTGCCAGCAAGATAGAACGGGGGACTAGCACAGATACGCAGTATTTT. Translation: CASKIERGTSTDTQYF.

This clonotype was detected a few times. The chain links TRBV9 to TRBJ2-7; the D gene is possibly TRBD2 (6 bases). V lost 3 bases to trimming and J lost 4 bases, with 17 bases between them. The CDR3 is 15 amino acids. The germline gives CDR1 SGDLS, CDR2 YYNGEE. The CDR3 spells CASSATSTSPYEQYF. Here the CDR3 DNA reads TGTGCCAGCAGCGCGACTAGTACCTCTCCTTACGAGCAGTACTTC.

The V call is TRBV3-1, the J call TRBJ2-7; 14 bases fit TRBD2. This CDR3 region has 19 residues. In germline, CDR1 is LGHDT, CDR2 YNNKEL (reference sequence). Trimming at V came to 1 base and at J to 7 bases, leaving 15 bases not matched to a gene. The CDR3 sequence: CASSQAVGTSGSGINEQYF. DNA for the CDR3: TGTGCCAGCAGCCAAGCGGTCGGGACTAGCGGGAGCGGAATAAATGAGCAGTACTTC.

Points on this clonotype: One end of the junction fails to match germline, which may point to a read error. In DNA, the CDR3 is TGTGCCAGCAGCTTAGCCGGACATAGCACAGATGCGCAGTATTTT. Encoded protein: CASSLAGHSTDAQYF. The rearrangement links TRBV7-9 to TRBJ2-3, with a weak D call TRBD1 (5 bases). This CDR3 is 15 amino acids long. The germline V gene has CDR1 SEHNR and CDR2 FQNEAQ (reference sequence).

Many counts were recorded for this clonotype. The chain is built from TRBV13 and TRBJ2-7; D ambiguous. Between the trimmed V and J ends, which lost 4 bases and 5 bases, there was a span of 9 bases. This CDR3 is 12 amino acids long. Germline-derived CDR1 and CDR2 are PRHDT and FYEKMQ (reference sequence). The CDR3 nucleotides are TGTGCCAGCAGCTCTCGCCCGAACGAGCAGTACTTC. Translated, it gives CASSSRPNEQYF.

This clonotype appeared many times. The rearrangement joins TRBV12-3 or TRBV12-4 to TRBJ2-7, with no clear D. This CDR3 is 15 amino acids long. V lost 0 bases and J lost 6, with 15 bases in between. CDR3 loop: CASSLAGRLLSEQYF. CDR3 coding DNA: TGTGCCAGCAGTTTAGCTGGCAGGCTTCTCTCCGAGCAGTACTTC.

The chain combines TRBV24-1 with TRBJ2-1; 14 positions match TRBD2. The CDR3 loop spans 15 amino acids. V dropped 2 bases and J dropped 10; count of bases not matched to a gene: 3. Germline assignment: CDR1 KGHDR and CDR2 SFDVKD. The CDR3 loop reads CATSDSGLAGGEQFF. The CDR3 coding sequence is TGTGCCACCAGTGATTCCGGACTAGCGGGAGGAGAGCAGTTCTTC.

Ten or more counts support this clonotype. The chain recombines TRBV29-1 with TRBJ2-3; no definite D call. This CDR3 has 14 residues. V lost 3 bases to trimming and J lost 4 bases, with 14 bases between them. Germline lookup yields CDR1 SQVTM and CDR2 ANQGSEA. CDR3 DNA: TGCAGCGTTGATCTGGGCTTGATGCCAGATACGCAGTATTTT. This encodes CSVDLGLMPDTQYF.

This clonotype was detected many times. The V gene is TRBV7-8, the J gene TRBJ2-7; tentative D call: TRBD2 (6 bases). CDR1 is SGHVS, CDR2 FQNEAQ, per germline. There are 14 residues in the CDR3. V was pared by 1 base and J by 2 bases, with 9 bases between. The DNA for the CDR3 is TGTGCCAGCAGCTTAGGGCGGGGCCCCTACGAGCAGTACTTC. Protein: CASSLGRGPYEQYF.

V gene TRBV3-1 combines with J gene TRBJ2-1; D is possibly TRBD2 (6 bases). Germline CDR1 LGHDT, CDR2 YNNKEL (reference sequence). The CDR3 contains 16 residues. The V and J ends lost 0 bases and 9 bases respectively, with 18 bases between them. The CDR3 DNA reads TGTGCCAGCAGCCAAGATATTTGGCAGGGAGGCGGTGAGCAGTTCTTC. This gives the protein CASSQDIWQGGGEQFF.